These 32 T cell receptor beta chains were sequenced from one sample in a study of blood T cell repertoires in COVID-19. Sequenced by immunoSEQ multiplex PCR; TCRdb stores in-frame clones only, minus some. This table holds some 100,000 clones, roughly 89% found once. Sequencing used peripheral blood. These receptors were obtained from a woman older than 75 with active COVID-19.

The J gene is TRBJ2-7, the V gene TRBV19; TRBD2 agrees at 10 bases. From germline, CDR1 is LNHDA and CDR2 SQIVND (reference sequence). V lost 6 bases to trimming and J lost 4 bases; unmatched junction nucleotides: 6. The CDR3 loop spans 14 amino acids. CDR3 protein: CASSKPGLAYEQYF. CDR3 bases: TGTGCCAGTAGCAAACCGGGACTAGCGTACGAGCAGTACTTC.

The chain has TRBV19 and TRBJ1-2; 10 bases align to TRBD1. From germline, CDR1 is LNHDA and CDR2 SQIVND (reference sequence). The length of the CDR3 is 14 residues. The V gene end was trimmed by 9 bases and the J gene end by 6 bases; junction bases not matched to a gene: 10. The CDR3 region has the DNA TGTGCCAGCCACCGGGGACAGGGGCTACATGGCTACACCTTC. Translation: CASHRGQGLHGYTF.

The rearrangement links TRBV12-3 or TRBV12-4 to TRBJ1-3; weak D call: TRBD1 (6 bases). This CDR3 has 12 amino acids. With 6 bases removed from V and 11 bases from J, the gap between germline ends came to 14 bases. CDR3 in amino acids: CASRPGAMAIYF. CDR3 DNA sequence: TGTGCCAGCAGACCAGGGGCAATGGCCATATATTTT.

J is TRBJ1-5 and V is TRBV19; 7 bases align to TRBD1. J gave up 6 bases and V 3 bases, and 20 bases lay outside the gene matches. The CDR3 contains 19 residues. Per germline, CDR1 LNHDA and CDR2 SQIVND (reference sequence). CDR3 protein: CASSIGGSRGGVQGQPQHF. In nucleotides, the CDR3 is TGTGCCAGTAGTATTGGGGGATCAAGAGGGGGCGTTCAAGGTCAGCCCCAGCATTTT.

The chain is built from TRBV30 and TRBJ1-2; 7 bases map to TRBD1. V lost 5 bases, J lost 4 bases, and 10 bases stayed unmatched. The CDR3 runs to 14 residues. Germline CDR1 and CDR2: GTSNPN and SVGIG (reference sequence). This CDR3 is CAWSTHRGSYGYTF. DNA for the CDR3: TGTGCCTGGTCCACCCACAGGGGTTCCTATGGCTACACCTTC.

The gene calls are TRBV24-1 and TRBJ1-6, with 11 bases fitting TRBD1. The ends lost 0 bases at V and 8 bases at J; junction bases unmatched: 14. The CDR3 runs to 20 residues. Germline-derived CDR1 and CDR2 are KGHDR and SFDVKD. CDR3 bases: TGTGCCACCAGTGATTTGAGGGGTGCCCCCGGGACAGGGGGTGATTCACCCCTCCACTTT. Translated: CATSDLRGAPGTGGDSPLHF.

The rearrangement links TRBV4-1 to TRBJ1-1; 8 bases match TRBD1. This CDR3 comprises 17 residues. Per germline, CDR1 MGHRA and CDR2 YSYEKL. The V and J ends lost 0 bases and 1 base, in that order; junction bases with no gene match: 7. This CDR3 is CASSQDITDRGNTEAFF. CDR3 nucleotide sequence: TGCGCCAGCAGCCAAGACATCACCGACAGGGGGAACACTGAAGCTTTCTTT.

This clone was counted a few times. The chain joins TRBV7-8 to TRBJ2-3, with 9 bases lining up with TRBD1. Germline V gene sequence: CDR1 SGHVS, CDR2 FQNEAQ. V was pared by 5 bases and J by 2 bases, with 5 bases of the junction left unmatched. The CDR3 contains 15 residues. The CDR3 sequence is CASSGRDRDTDTQYF. The DNA for the CDR3 is TGTGCCAGCAGCGGCCGGGACAGGGACACAGATACGCAGTATTTT.

This rearrangement joins TRBV5-6 to TRBJ2-2; 9 positions match TRBD1. Looked up from germline, CDR1 is SGHDT and CDR2 is YYEEEE. V was pared by 6 bases and J by 6 bases, with 9 bases of the junction left unmatched. CDR3 size: 15 residues. CDR3 protein: CASTRPGTGSGELFF. DNA of the CDR3: TGTGCCAGCACCCGTCCCGGGACAGGGTCCGGGGAGCTGTTTTTT.

The chain carries TRBV7-2 and TRBJ2-6, with D possibly matching TRBD1 (6 bases). This CDR3 comprises 16 residues. Trimming took off 1 base at V and 3 bases at J, with 10 bases between the two ends. The germline V gene has CDR1 SGHTA and CDR2 FQGNSA. CDR3 in amino acids: CASSLGQGLGANVLTF. CDR3 nucleotide sequence: TGTGCCAGCAGCTTAGGCCAGGGGCTTGGGGCCAACGTCCTGACTTTC. Variable domain in full (rest from reference TRBV7-2 and TRBJ2-6): GAGVSQSPSNKVTEKGKDVELRCDPISGHTALYWYRQSLGQGLEFLIYFQGNSAPDKSGLPSDRFSAERTGGSVSTLTIQRTQQEDSAVYLCASSLGQGLGANVLTFGAGSRLTVL.

The J gene is TRBJ1-2, the V gene TRBV15; 7 positions match TRBD1. CDR3 size: 20 residues. The germline V gene has CDR1 LNHNV and CDR2 YYDKDF (reference sequence). The trim removed 1 base at V and 4 bases at J, leaving 21 bases unmatched. The CDR3 region has the DNA TGTGCCACCAGCAGAGTTCCCGGGGCGACAGGGCATGGCCCCACCTATGGCTACACCTTC. The encoded protein is CATSRVPGATGHGPTYGYTF.

J is TRBJ2-3 and V is TRBV7-9; perhaps TRBD1 as D (6 bases). CDR3 size: 13 residues. The V gene lost 5 bases and the J gene lost 6 bases, with 12 bases spanning the gap. The germline V gene encodes CDR1 SEHNR and CDR2 FQNEAQ (reference sequence). CDR3 residues: CASSETQGDTQYF. The DNA of the CDR3 is TGTGCCAGCAGCGAAACGCAGGGGGATACGCAGTATTTT.

In nucleotides, the CDR3 is TGTGCCAGCAGCTTAGGGCCAGCGGGAGGAGCCGGGGAGCTGTTTTTT. It specifies CASSLGPAGGAGELFF. The genes are TRBV11-2 and TRBJ2-2, with 9 positions matching TRBD2. J lost 6 bases, V lost 1 base, and 6 bases had no gene match. Germline V gene lookup returns CDR1 SGHAT and CDR2 FQNNGV. The CDR3 extends over 16 amino acids.

For the CDR3, the DNA is TGTGCCAGCAGCCTGACTAGTGGGTACAATGAGCAGTTCTTC. Its translation: CASSLTSGYNEQFF. The chain employs TRBV6-2 or TRBV6-3 and TRBJ2-1, with D perhaps TRBD2 (6 bases). The CDR3 sequence is 14 residues long. Trimming stripped 6 bases from V and 4 bases from J, with 13 bases between. Germline CDR1 and CDR2: MNHEY and SVGEGT.

The chain couples TRBV18 to TRBJ2-5; D is perhaps TRBD2 (6 bases). This CDR3 is built from 14 residues. V lost 0 bases and J 3 bases, leaving 8 bases between the germline ends. CDR1 and CDR2 (germline): KGHSH, LQKENI. The CDR3 loop reads CASSPPTGEETQYF. The CDR3 coding sequence is TGTGCCAGCTCACCACCGACGGGGGAAGAGACCCAGTACTTC.

The chain uses TRBV4-3 and TRBJ2-7, with 11 nucleotides matching TRBD2. CDR1 is LGHNA, CDR2 YSLEER, per germline. This CDR3 region has 15 residues. The V gene end was trimmed by 4 bases and the J gene end by 0 bases; junction bases not matched to a gene: 2. CDR3 protein: CASSRGLAGSYEQYF. In nucleotides, the CDR3 is TGCGCCAGCAGCCGAGGACTAGCGGGCTCCTACGAGCAGTACTTC.

The chain combines TRBV7-3 with TRBJ2-1; maybe TRBD2 (5 bases). The V end lost 8 bases, the J end lost 4 bases, and 9 bases lay between the germline ends. The CDR3 runs 12 residues. The V gene's germline CDR1 is SGHTA and CDR2 FQGTGA. DNA of the CDR3: TGTGCCAGCCCCAGCGGATACAATGAGCAGTTCTTC. Its protein product is CASPSGYNEQFF. The whole variable domain, filled in from reference TRBV7-3 and TRBJ2-1, reads GAGVSQTPSNKVTEKGKYVELRCDPISGHTALYWYRQSLGQGPEFLIYFQGTGAADDSGLPNDRFFAVRPEGSVSTLKIQRTERGDSAVYLCASPSGYNEQFFGPGTRLTVL.

The CDR3 DNA reads TGTGCCAGCAGCTTAAGTCTGGGCGGACTCTGGGGGGGCACAGATACGCAGTATTTT. Translated: CASSLSLGGLWGGTDTQYF. The chain recombines TRBV11-2 with TRBJ2-3, with D possibly being TRBD2 (6 bases). This CDR3 is built from 19 residues. V gave up 2 bases and J gave up 1 base, with 22 bases separating them. Germline V gene data show CDR1 as SGHAT and CDR2 as FQNNGV.

The V call is TRBV28, the J call TRBJ1-3; perhaps TRBD1 as D (5 bases). The CDR3 has 17 residues. Trimming took off 4 bases at V and 0 bases at J, with 16 bases between the two ends. The germline CDR1 and CDR2 sequences are MDHEN and SYDVKM. CDR3 region: CASSSPAGGSSGNTIYF. DNA of the CDR3: TGTGCCAGCAGTTCCCCTGCGGGGGGAAGCTCTGGAAACACCATATATTTT.

This clone was observed once. The rearrangement joins TRBV7-2 to TRBJ2-2; TRBD1 is a possible D gene (5 bases). The CDR3 runs 15 residues. Germline values: CDR1 SGHTA, CDR2 FQGNSA. V was trimmed by 1 base and J by 6 bases, leaving 12 bases between them. The CDR3 DNA reads TGTGCCAGCAGCTTAGTACAGGTCACGGCCGGGGAGCTGTTTTTT. This codes for CASSLVQVTAGELFF.

This clone has just one count. This chain connects TRBV7-2 to TRBJ1-4; D gene ambiguous. The ends were cut back, 6 bases at V and 4 bases at J, with 9 bases in the middle. The CDR3 extends over 13 amino acids. CDR1 is SGHTA and CDR2 is FQGNSA in the germline V gene. DNA of the CDR3: TGTGCCAGCAGTAATAGTATTAATGAAAAACTGTTTTTT. This codes for CASSNSINEKLFF.

The chain combines TRBV6-4 with TRBJ2-3; weak D call: TRBD1 (5 bases). This CDR3 is built from 16 residues. With 0 bases removed from V and 1 base from J, the gap between germline ends came to 11 bases. CDR1 MRHNA and CDR2 SNTAGT come from the germline V gene. The CDR3 DNA follows: TGTGCCAGCAGTGACTCAGCACAGGTGGGCACAGATACGCAGTATTTT. Translation: CASSDSAQVGTDTQYF.

A single count supports this clone. The chain combines TRBV7-9 with TRBJ2-1; 9 positions agree with TRBD2. The CDR3 has 15 residues. Trimming cost V 5 bases and J 6 bases; bases outside gene matches: 8. Germline V gives CDR1 SEHNR, CDR2 FQNEAQ (reference sequence). The CDR3 coding sequence is TGTGCCAGCAGCGCATGGGGACTAGCCTTCAATGAGCAGTTCTTC. The encoded protein is CASSAWGLAFNEQFF.

The CDR3 region is CASSFPGQGGDTQYF. DNA for the CDR3: TGTGCCAGTAGCTTCCCGGGACAGGGGGGGGATACGCAGTATTTT. The V call is TRBV19, the J call TRBJ2-3; the match to TRBD1 covers 11 bases. The junction had 8 bases not matched to a gene; V was cut back by 6 bases and J by 6 bases. The CDR3 length is 15 residues. Germline V gives CDR1 LNHDA, CDR2 SQIVND (reference sequence).

J is TRBJ2-2 and V is TRBV7-2; a possible D gene is TRBD1 (6 bases). V lost 3 bases and J 6 bases, leaving 11 bases between the germline ends. Germline lookup yields CDR1 SGHTA and CDR2 FQGNSA. This CDR3 contains 14 residues. CDR3 protein: CASSFGTSPGELFF. CDR3 DNA: TGTGCCAGCAGCTTCGGGACATCGCCCGGGGAGCTGTTTTTT.

The V gene is TRBV7-8, the J gene TRBJ2-6; no firm D call. This CDR3 has 16 amino acids. With 2 bases removed from V and 1 base from J, the gap between germline ends came to 9 bases. Germline V gene lookup returns CDR1 SGHVS and CDR2 FQNEAQ. The CDR3 reads CASSLHFRSGANVLTF. In DNA form, the CDR3 reads TGTGCCAGCAGCTTACACTTCAGGTCTGGGGCCAACGTCCTGACTTTC.

V is TRBV7-9 and J is TRBJ2-7; no clear D gene. CDR1 is SEHNR and CDR2 is FQNEAQ in the germline V gene (reference sequence). Between the trimmed V and J ends, which lost 5 bases and 0 bases, there was a span of 14 bases. This CDR3 has 15 amino acids. Here the CDR3 reads CASSAREISSYEQYF. The CDR3 nucleotides read TGTGCCAGCAGCGCTAGAGAAATTAGCTCCTACGAGCAGTACTTC.

The chain carries TRBV20-1 and TRBJ2-3; D is uncertain. The germline V gene encodes CDR1 DFQATT and CDR2 SNEGSKA (reference sequence). V lost 5 bases to trimming and J lost 3 bases, with 6 bases between them. This CDR3 is 11 amino acids long. The CDR3 loop is CSASQTDTQYF. The CDR3 DNA is TGCAGTGCTTCACAGACAGATACGCAGTATTTT.

The gene calls are TRBV19 and TRBJ1-4, with D uncertain. The CDR3 is 17 amino acids. Germline V gene sequence: CDR1 LNHDA, CDR2 SQIVND (reference sequence). The V end was cut by 1 base, the J end by 1 base, with 13 bases between. CDR3 DNA: TGTGCCAGTAGTATAGGGCAGACTTCAAGAACTAATGAAAAACTGTTTTTT. Its protein product is CASSIGQTSRTNEKLFF.

V is TRBV28 and J is TRBJ2-2; weak D call: TRBD1 (6 bases). Per germline, CDR1 MDHEN and CDR2 SYDVKM. This CDR3 region has 15 residues. V lost 7 bases to trimming and J lost 7 bases, with 19 bases between them. CDR3 sequence (DNA): TGTGCCAGCAACCCGTCGAGGGGGAACCACGGGGAGCTGTTTTTT. Translating gives CASNPSRGNHGELFF.

The chain joins TRBV11-2 to TRBJ2-5; D is undetermined. The CDR3 extends over 13 amino acids. V was clipped by 2 bases and J by 5 bases, with 9 bases between them. Germline values: CDR1 SGHAT, CDR2 FQNNGV. The CDR3 region is CASSLSLGETQYF. CDR3 DNA: TGTGCCAGCAGCTTAAGTCTCGGGGAGACCCAGTACTTC.

The chain carries TRBV27 and TRBJ2-3; 14 positions match TRBD2. The germline V gene encodes CDR1 MNHEY and CDR2 SMNVEV (reference sequence). The J segment lost 3 bases and the V segment lost 3 bases, leaving 5 bases of the junction unmatched. This CDR3 contains 17 residues. The CDR3 nucleotides are TGTGCCAGCAGTTTTCTTGGGACTAGCGGGAGTACAGATACGCAGTATTTT. Its translation: CASSFLGTSGSTDTQYF.